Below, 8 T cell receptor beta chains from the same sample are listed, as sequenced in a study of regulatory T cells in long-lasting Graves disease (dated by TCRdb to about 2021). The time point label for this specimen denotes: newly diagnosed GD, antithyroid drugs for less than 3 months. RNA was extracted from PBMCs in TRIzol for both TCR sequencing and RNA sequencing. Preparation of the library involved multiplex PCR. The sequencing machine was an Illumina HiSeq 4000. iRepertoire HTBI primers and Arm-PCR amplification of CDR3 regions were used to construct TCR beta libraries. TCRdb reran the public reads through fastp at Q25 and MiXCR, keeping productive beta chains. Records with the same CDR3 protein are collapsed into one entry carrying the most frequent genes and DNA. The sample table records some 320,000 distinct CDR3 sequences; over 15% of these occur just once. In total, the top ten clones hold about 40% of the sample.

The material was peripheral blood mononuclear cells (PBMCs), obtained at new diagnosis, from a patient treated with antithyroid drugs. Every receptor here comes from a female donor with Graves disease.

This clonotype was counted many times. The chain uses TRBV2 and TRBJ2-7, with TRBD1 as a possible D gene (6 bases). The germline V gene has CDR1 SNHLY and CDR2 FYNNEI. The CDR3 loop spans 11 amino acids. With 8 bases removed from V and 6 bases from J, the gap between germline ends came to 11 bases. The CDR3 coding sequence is TGTGCCAGCGTTCAGGGGTTCGAGCAGTACTTC. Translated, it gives CASVQGFEQYF.

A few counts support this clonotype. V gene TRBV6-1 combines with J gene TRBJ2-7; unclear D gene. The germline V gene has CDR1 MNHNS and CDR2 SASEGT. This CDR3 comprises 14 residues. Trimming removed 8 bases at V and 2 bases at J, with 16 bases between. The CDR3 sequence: CASSPLTVTYEQYF. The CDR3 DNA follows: TGTGCCAGCTCTCCATTAACAGTGACCTACGAGCAGTACTTC.

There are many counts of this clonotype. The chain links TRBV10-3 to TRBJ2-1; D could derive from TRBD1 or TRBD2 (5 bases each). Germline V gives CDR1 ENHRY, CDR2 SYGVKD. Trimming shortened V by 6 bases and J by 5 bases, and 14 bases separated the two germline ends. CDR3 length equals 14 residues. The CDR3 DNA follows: TGTGCCATCAGGAGAGGGACCTACCACAATGAGCAGTTCTTC. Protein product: CAIRRGTYHNEQFF.

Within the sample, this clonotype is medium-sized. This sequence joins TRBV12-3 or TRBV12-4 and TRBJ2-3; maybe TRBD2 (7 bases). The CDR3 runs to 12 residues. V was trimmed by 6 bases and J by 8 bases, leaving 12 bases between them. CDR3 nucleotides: TGTGCCAGCAGCTCAGGGGAGGGTACGCAGTATTTT. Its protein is CASSSGEGTQYF.

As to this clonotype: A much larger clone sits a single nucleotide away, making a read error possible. In DNA, the CDR3 is TGCGCCAGCAGCTTGTCCCCAGAACACTATGGCTGCACCTTC. It yields the protein CASSLSPEHYGCTF. This chain uses TRBV5-1 with TRBJ1-2, with D unresolved. Germline lookup yields CDR1 SGHRS and CDR2 YFSETQ. The CDR3 is made up of 14 amino acids. Combining the CDR3 with reference TRBV5-1 and TRBJ1-2 gives the whole variable domain KAGVTQTPRYLIKTRGQQVTLSCSPISGHRSVSWYQQTPGQGLQFLFEYFSETQRNKGNFPGRFSGRQFSNSRSEMNVSTLELGDSALYLCASSLSPEHYGCTFGSGTRLTVV.

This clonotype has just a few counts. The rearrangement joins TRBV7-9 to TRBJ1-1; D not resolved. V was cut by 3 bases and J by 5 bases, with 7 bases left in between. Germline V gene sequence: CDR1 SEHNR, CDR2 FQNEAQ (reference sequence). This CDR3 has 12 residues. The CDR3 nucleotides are TGTGCCAGCAGCTTGGTTGCAACTGAAGCTTTCTTT. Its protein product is CASSLVATEAFF.

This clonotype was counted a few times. CDR3 in amino acids: CASSPGLAGGPSYNEQFF. For the CDR3, the DNA is TGTGCCAGCAGCCCTGGACTAGCGGGAGGGCCCTCCTACAATGAGCAGTTCTTC. V and J are TRBV7-9 and TRBJ2-1, with 15 bases that match TRBD2. There are 18 residues in the CDR3. Germline assignment: CDR1 SEHNR and CDR2 FQNEAQ (reference sequence). Losses at the gene ends were 5 bases for V and 0 bases for J; bases not matched to a gene: 5.

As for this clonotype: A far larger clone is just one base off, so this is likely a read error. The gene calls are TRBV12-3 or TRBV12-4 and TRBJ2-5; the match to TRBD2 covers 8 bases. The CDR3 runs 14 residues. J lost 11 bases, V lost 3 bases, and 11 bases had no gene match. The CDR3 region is CASSFTSGYNEQYF. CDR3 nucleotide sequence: TGTGCCAGCAGTTTTACTAGCGGCTACAATGAGCAGTACTTC.